This is a list of T cell receptor beta chains from one sample in a study of blood T cell repertoires in COVID-19. Using immunoSEQ multiplex PCR, the repertoire was profiled, and TCRdb retains in-frame clones only, with some absent. The table records about 50,000 clones, around 90% of them present only once. Sequenced input: peripheral blood. The receptors come from a man aged 50 to 59 with active COVID-19. Each CDR3 is given with its conserved first and last residue. Each record gives: V gene, clone size, J gene, D gene, CDR3 DNA, CDR3 protein. A D gene is named only where the DNA matches it firmly. The size of a clone is reported for some rows only, either as once, few or many, or as a class for expanded clones.

>TRBV23-1|NA|TRBJ2-4|TRBD1
TGCGCCAGCAGTCAAACAGGGGGAAGAGGAAACATTCAGTACTTC
CASSQTGGRGNIQYF
>TRBV19|NA|TRBJ1-2|NA
TGTGCCAGTAGTAAGGGACTAGGCTATGGCTACACCTTC
CASSKGLGYGYTF
>TRBV6-5|NA|TRBJ1-5|NA
TGTGCCAGCAGAGCCCGGGGTGACAATCAGCCCCAGCATTTT
CASRARGDNQPQHF
>TRBV30|NA|TRBJ1-5|TRBD1
TGTGCCTGGAGTCCAGGACAGGTGCAAATTCAGCCCCAGCATTTT
CAWSPGQVQIQPQHF
>TRBV3-1/TRBV3-2|NA|TRBJ2-7|NA
TGTGCCAGCAGCCGCGGACGGGGAACCGGTGAGCAGTACTTC
CASSRGRGTGEQYF
>TRBV4-1|NA|TRBJ2-3|NA
TGCGCCAGCAGCCAAGAAGGGTGGGGCGATACGCAGTATTTT
CASSQEGWGDTQYF
>TRBV30|NA|TRBJ1-5|NA
TGTGCCTGGAGTGCAGGGGGCAATCAGCCCCAGCATTTT
CAWSAGGNQPQHF
>TRBV6-5|NA|TRBJ2-3|NA
TGTGCCAGCAACCTAGGGACTAGCACAGATACGCAGTATTTT
CASNLGTSTDTQYF
>TRBV7-2|few|TRBJ1-5|NA
TGTGCCAGCACCTTGACTGGCAATCAGCCCCAGCATTTT
CASTLTGNQPQHF
>TRBV5-4|NA|TRBJ2-1|NA
TGTGCCAGCAGCTTTCCGGGACAATCCTACAATGAGCAGTTCTTC
CASSFPGQSYNEQFF
>TRBV11-2|NA|TRBJ1-2|NA
TGTGCCAGCAGTCCGGACATTTTCTATGGCTACACCTTC
CASSPDIFYGYTF